This TCR beta chain was retrieved from a study of identical twins. Germline trimming cut 4 bases from V and 4 bases from J; bases unmatched to any gene: 4. The CDR3 is 13 residues long. Germline values: CDR1 SGHKS, CDR2 YYEKEE (reference sequence). TCRdb fed the 5' RACE reads into MiXCR, producing one record per CDR3 protein. The data show some 500,000 distinct CDR3 sequences, approximately 15% seen once. About this clonotype: A much larger clonotype is one base distant, so this may be a read error.

This sample also belongs to another study, concerning yellow fever vaccine responses in identical twins.

The chain couples TRBV5-5 to TRBJ2-5, with 7 bases lining up with TRBD1. The TCR originated in a woman between 18 and 30 years old in good health. Sequenced: CD4+ T cells sorted from blood. The chain's CDR3 is CASSIQGLETQYF. The CDR3 region has the DNA TGTGCCAGCAGCATACAGGGGTTAGAGACCCAGTACTTC. The full variable domain, in which reference TRBV5-5 and TRBJ2-5 provide the parts outside the CDR3, is DAGVTQSPTHLIKTRGQQVTLRCSPISGHKSVSWYQQVLGQGPQFIFQYYEKEERGRGNFPDRFSARQFPNYSSELNVNALLLGDSALYLCASSIQGLETQYFGPGTRLLVL.